Below are 11 T cell receptor beta chains sequenced from a single sample in a study of T cells in Graves' hyperthyroidism and ophthalmopathy. Amplification yielded TCR beta CDR3 regions, with RNA transcripts as the source. TCR CDR3 underwent first-round RT-PCR with the HTBI primer set. TCRdb re-analysed the multiplex PCR reads in MiXCR, keeping a single row per CDR3 protein. The table includes 300,000 or so distinct CDR3 sequences, 21% detected once. The sequencing sample was made of blood. The receptor set was obtained from a woman in her forties or fifties with Graves' hyperthyroidism.

This clonotype was seen a few times. V gene TRBV14 combines with J gene TRBJ2-3, with a possible D match to TRBD1 (6 bases). Trimming shortened V by 6 bases and J by 2 bases, and 18 bases separated the two germline ends. CDR1 and CDR2 (germline): SGHDN, FVKESK. The CDR3 spans 16 residues. This CDR3 is CASSSGTRGNTDTQYF. The CDR3 nucleotides are TGTGCCAGCAGTTCCGGGACAAGGGGCAACACAGATACGCAGTATTTT.

This clonotype was picked up many times. The V gene is TRBV5-6, the J gene TRBJ1-2; 7 bases map to TRBD1. Germline V gene data show CDR1 as SGHDT and CDR2 as YYEEEE. This CDR3 comprises 13 residues. The junction had 5 bases not matched to a gene; V was cut back by 5 bases and J by 4 bases. The CDR3 region has the DNA TGTGCCAGCAGGGGAGGGACAGCCTATGGCTACACCTTC. It yields the protein CASRGGTAYGYTF.

This clonotype was counted only a few times. J is TRBJ1-6 and V is TRBV9, with D maybe TRBD1 (6 bases). CDR1 and CDR2 (germline): SGDLS, YYNGEE. The CDR3 contains 16 residues. V was shortened by 4 bases and J by 7 bases, with 18 bases between the two germline ends. The CDR3 reads CASSPQGAGVNSPLHF. The CDR3 nucleotides read TGTGCCAGCAGCCCACAGGGCGCAGGGGTGAATTCACCCCTCCACTTT.

This clonotype was counted ten times or more. The V and J genes are TRBV7-6 and TRBJ2-1; TRBD2 matches at 8 bases. Germline V gene data show CDR1 as SGHVS and CDR2 as FNYEAQ. The CDR3 totals 18 residues. V lost 3 bases and J lost 0; bases outside the gene matches: 10. The CDR3 sequence is CASSFWLAGTRSYNEQFF. CDR3 nucleotide sequence: TGTGCCAGCAGCTTTTGGCTAGCGGGCACCCGCTCCTACAATGAGCAGTTCTTC.

J is TRBJ1-2 and V is TRBV12-3 or TRBV12-4, with D possibly being TRBD1 (6 bases). The CDR3 consists of 13 residues. V lost 5 bases and J 8 bases, leaving 15 bases between the germline ends. In nucleotides, the CDR3 is TGTGCCAGCAGTGATCCGGGGGCGCGAGGCTACACCTTC. Protein sequence: CASSDPGARGYTF.

The chain combines TRBV7-2 with TRBJ2-7; D is possibly TRBD2 (6 bases). The CDR3 runs to 15 residues. Per germline, CDR1 SGHTA and CDR2 FQGNSA. V lost 3 bases and J lost 2, with 14 bases in between. DNA of the CDR3: TGTGCCAGCAGCTTTTGGGGGGAGGTAACCTACGAGCAGTACTTC. It translates to CASSFWGEVTYEQYF.

This clonotype was seen at least ten times. The chain recombines TRBV20-1 with TRBJ2-1; 7 positions match TRBD2. The V and J ends lost 4 bases and 1 base, in that order; junction bases with no gene match: 4. Germline lookup yields CDR1 DFQATT and CDR2 SNEGSKA (reference sequence). CDR3 length: 14 residues. CDR3 sequence (DNA): TGCAGTGCTACCCTAGCGGCTTCCTACAATGAGCAGTTCTTC. Translating it yields CSATLAASYNEQFF.

This clonotype was seen more than once but under ten times. The CDR3 DNA reads as TGTGCCAGTAGCAAAACGACAAATAGCAATCAGCCCCAGCATTTT. Translating gives CASSKTTNSNQPQHF. The chain links TRBV19 to TRBJ1-5, with unresolved D. V shed 6 bases and J shed 0 bases, with 12 bases lying between them. Germline V gene sequence: CDR1 LNHDA, CDR2 SQIVND (reference sequence). The CDR3 has 15 residues.

This clonotype was counted at least ten times. The rearrangement uses TRBV5-1 and TRBJ1-1; D not certain. CDR1 is SGHRS and CDR2 is YFSETQ in the germline V gene. This CDR3 contains 11 residues. V was pared by 1 base and J by 4 bases, with 2 bases between. The CDR3 reads CASSLSTEAFF. Written as DNA, the CDR3 is TGCGCCAGCAGCTTGAGCACTGAAGCTTTCTTT.

This clonotype was observed at least ten times. The V call is TRBV20-1, the J call TRBJ1-1; 8 bases match TRBD1. This CDR3 has 14 amino acids. The V segment lost 3 bases and the J segment 1 base; nucleotides outside the gene matches: 4. The germline CDR1 and CDR2 sequences are DFQATT and SNEGSKA (reference sequence). DNA of the CDR3: TGCAGTGCTAGGGCCGGGACAGGGAACACTGAAGCTTTCTTT. It yields the protein CSARAGTGNTEAFF.

The table lists this clonotype with a few counts. The V gene is TRBV29-1, the J gene TRBJ2-1; D tentatively reads TRBD1 or TRBD2 (5 bases each). V was pared by 4 bases and J by 5 bases, with 12 bases between. The CDR3 length is 13 residues. Germline-derived CDR1 and CDR2 are SQVTM and ANQGSEA. CDR3 protein: CSVGRGAHNEQFF. The CDR3, as DNA: TGCAGCGTTGGACGAGGGGCCCACAATGAGCAGTTCTTC.